This TCR beta chain stems from a study of T cells in tuberculosis. TCRdb keeps only in-frame clones here, not all; method: immunoSEQ multiplex PCR. The repertoire has 26,000 or so clones, 85% to 90% of them found once; the top ten carry less than 7%. The sequenced sample was PBMCs. This receptor was obtained from a donor aged 5 to 30 with latent tuberculosis or without tuberculosis infection.

Written as DNA, the CDR3 is TGTGCCAGCAGTTTTCCCGGGACAGGGGCTTTCTTT. It translates to CASSFPGTGAFF. The chain carries TRBV28 and TRBJ1-1; TRBD1 agrees at 9 bases. The CDR3 runs 12 residues. Looked up from germline, CDR1 is MDHEN and CDR2 is SYDVKM. Unmatched junction bases numbered 4, after V lost 3 bases and J lost 11 bases.